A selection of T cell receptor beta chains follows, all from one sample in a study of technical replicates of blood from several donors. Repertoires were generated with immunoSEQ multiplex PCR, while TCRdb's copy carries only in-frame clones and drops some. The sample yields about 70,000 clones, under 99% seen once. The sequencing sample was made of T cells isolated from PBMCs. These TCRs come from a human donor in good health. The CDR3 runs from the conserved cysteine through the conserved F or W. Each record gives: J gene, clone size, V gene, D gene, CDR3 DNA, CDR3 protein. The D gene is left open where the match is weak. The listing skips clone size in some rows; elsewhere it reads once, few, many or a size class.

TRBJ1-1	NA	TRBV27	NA	TGTGCCAGCAGTTCCGAGGTTGGTGAGGTGAACACTGAAGCTTTCTTT	CASSSEVGEVNTEAFF
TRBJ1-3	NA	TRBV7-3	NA	TGTGCCAGCAGCCCTACCTCTGGAAACACCATATATTTT	CASSPTSGNTIYF
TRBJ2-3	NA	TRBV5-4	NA	TGTGCCAGCAGCTTTAGTGTAGATACGCAGTATTTT	CASSFSVDTQYF
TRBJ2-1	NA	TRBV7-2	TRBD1	TGTGCCAGCAGCTTAGCGGACAGGTACTATGAGCAGTTCTTC	CASSLADRYYEQFF
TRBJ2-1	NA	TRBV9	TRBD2	TGTGCCAGCAGCTTATGGACTAGCGAAGGTGAGCAGTTCTTC	CASSLWTSEGEQFF
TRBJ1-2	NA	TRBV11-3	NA	TGTGCCAGCAGCTCAGGGGAGGGTGGCTACACCTTC	CASSSGEGGYTF
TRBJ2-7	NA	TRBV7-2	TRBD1	TGTGCCAGCAGCGCGGGGACAGGGAAAAAGTACGAGCAGTACTTC	CASSAGTGKKYEQYF
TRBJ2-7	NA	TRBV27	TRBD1	TGTGCCAGCAGTTTATCGGGACAGAGGGCCTACGAGCAGTACTTC	CASSLSGQRAYEQYF
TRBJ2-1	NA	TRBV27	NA	TGTGCCAGCAGTTCGTGGGAGAGAAATGAGCAGTTCTTC	CASSSWERNEQFF
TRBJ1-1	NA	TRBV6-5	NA	TGTGCCAGCAGTTATCAGGGATCGGACACTGAAGCTTTCTTT	CASSYQGSDTEAFF
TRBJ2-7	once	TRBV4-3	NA	TGCGCCAGCAGCCAAGACCGCCCCCCGGGGGTCTACGAGCAGTACTTC	CASSQDRPPGVYEQYF
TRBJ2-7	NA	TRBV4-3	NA	TGCGCCAGCAGCCAAGATCTCGCAGAAGTATCCTACGAGCAGTACTTC	CASSQDLAEVSYEQYF
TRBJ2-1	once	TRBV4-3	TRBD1	TGCGCCAGCAGCCAAGGCGACAGGGACGAGCAGTTCTTC	CASSQGDRDEQFF
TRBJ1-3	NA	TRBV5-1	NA	TGCGCCAGCAGCTTAACGGGGGTTGGAAACACCATATATTTT	CASSLTGVGNTIYF
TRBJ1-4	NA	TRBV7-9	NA	TGTGCCAGCAGCTTAGTGGAGACCCCTAATGAAAAACTGTTTTTT	CASSLVETPNEKLFF
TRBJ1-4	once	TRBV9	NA	TGTGCCAGCAGCGTAAATGGGGGGACGAGTGAAAAACTGTTTTTT	CASSVNGGTSEKLFF
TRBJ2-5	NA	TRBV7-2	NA	TGTGCCAGCACCCCGCAAGAGACCCAGTACTTC	CASTPQETQYF
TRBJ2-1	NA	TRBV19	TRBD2	TGTGCCAGTAGTATAACAGCGGGAGCCCCTTCCTACAATGAGCAGTTCTTC	CASSITAGAPSYNEQFF
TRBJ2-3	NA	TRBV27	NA	TGTGCCAGCAGTTTAGAACTCTCTCCGTTTGATACGCAGTATTTT	CASSLELSPFDTQYF
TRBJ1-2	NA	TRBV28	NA	TGTGCCAGCATGGAGAACAGGGCGGTGTTGACTAACTATGGCTACACCTTC	CASMENRAVLTNYGYTF
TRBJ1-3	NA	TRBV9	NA	TGTGCCAGCAGCGTAGGCAGGGGCACTGGAAACACCATATATTTT	CASSVGRGTGNTIYF
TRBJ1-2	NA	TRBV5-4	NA	TGTGCCAGCAGCTTGGACAGGGACTATGGCTACACCTTC	CASSLDRDYGYTF
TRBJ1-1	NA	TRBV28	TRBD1	TGTGCCACCTTCGCTGGACAGGGCTTGAACACTGAAGCTTTCTTT	CATFAGQGLNTEAFF
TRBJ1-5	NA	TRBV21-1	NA	TGTGCCAGCAGCAAAGCCACGACAGGGGCGTTAAGGCAGCCCCAGCATTTT	CASSKATTGALRQPQHF
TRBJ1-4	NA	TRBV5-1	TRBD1	TGCGCCAGCTCCCCGAGGACAGGGCATGAAAAACTGTTTTTT	CASSPRTGHEKLFF
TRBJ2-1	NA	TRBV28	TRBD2	TGTGCCAGCGGACTAGCGGGAGGAGGGTCCTACAATGAGCAGTTCTTC	CASGLAGGGSYNEQFF
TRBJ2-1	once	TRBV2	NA	TGTGCCAGCTTATTCTCCTACAATGAGCAGTTCTTC	CASLFSYNEQFF
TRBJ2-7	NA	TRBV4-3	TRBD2	TGCGCCAGCAGCCAAGATCGGTTAGCGGGAGACTACGAGCAGTACTTC	CASSQDRLAGDYEQYF
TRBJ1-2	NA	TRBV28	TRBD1	TGTGCCAGCAGTATAGACAGGGAGGTAAATGGCTACACCTTC	CASSIDREVNGYTF
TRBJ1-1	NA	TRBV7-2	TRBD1	TGTGCCAGCAGCCTGTCAGGGGGCGATGGAACTGAAGCTTTCTTT	CASSLSGGDGTEAFF
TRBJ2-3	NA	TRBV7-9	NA	TGTGCCAGCAGCCTCCAGCGGCCTAGCACAGATACGCAGTATTTT	CASSLQRPSTDTQYF
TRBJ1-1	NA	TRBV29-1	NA	TGCAGCGTTGAAGCCCGCCTTCTAAACACTGAAGCTTTCTTT	CSVEARLLNTEAFF
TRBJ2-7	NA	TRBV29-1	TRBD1	TGCAGCGCCCGGGACAGGGTTTACGAGCAGTACTTC	CSARDRVYEQYF
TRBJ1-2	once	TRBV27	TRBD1	TGTGCCAGCAGTTGGGCCGGGACAGGCGGCTATGGCTACACCTTC	CASSWAGTGGYGYTF
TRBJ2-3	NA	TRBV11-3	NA	TGTGCCAGCAGCTTTCGTTCGGTGGGCACAGATACGCAGTATTTT	CASSFRSVGTDTQYF
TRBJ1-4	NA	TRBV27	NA	TGTGCCAGCAGTTTATCTGGCCAAATGCCCGGGATGGGTGAAAAACTGTTTTTT	CASSLSGQMPGMGEKLFF
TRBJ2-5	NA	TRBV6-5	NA	TGTGCCAGCAGTCCACTAGAGGGTGAGACCCAGTACTTC	CASSPLEGETQYF
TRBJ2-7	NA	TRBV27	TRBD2	TGTGCCAGCAGTCCTAGCGGAAACTACTACGAGCAGTACTTC	CASSPSGNYYEQYF
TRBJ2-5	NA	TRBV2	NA	TGTGCCAGCAGTCCTCAAGAGACCCAGTACTTC	CASSPQETQYF
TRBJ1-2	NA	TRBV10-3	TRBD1	TGCGCCATCAGTGAGCCTACGGGACAGGGGATGGTCAGCGGCTACACCTTC	CAISEPTGQGMVSGYTF
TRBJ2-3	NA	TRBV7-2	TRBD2	TGTGCCAGCAGCTTAGCGGAGATTCCCCTGGGGGGGACGCAGTATTTT	CASSLAEIPLGGTQYF
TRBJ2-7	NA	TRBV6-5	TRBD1	TGTGCCAGCAGTTTGGGGACAGGGCTCTCCTACGAGCAGTACTTC	CASSLGTGLSYEQYF
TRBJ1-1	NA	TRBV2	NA	TGTGCCAGCAGACAGGGTTTGAACACTGAAGCTTTCTTT	CASRQGLNTEAFF
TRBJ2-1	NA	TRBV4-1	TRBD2	TGCGCCAGCAGCCAAGAAATGCGGACTAGCGGATACAATGAGCAGTTCTTC	CASSQEMRTSGYNEQFF
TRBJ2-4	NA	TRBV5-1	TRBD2	TGCGCCAGCAGCTTGAATTCTGGGACTAGTCTCAACATTCAGTACTTC	CASSLNSGTSLNIQYF
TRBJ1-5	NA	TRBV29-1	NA	TGCAGCGTTTGGGGGGGAGGCAATCAGCCCCAGCATTTT	CSVWGGGNQPQHF
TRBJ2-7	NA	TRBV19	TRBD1	TGTGCCAGTAGTATCTCCCCCCGACAGGGTCTTGCCTACGAGCAGTACTTC	CASSISPRQGLAYEQYF
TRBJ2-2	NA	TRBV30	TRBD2	TGTGCCTGGAGTGTATTAACTAGCGGCACCGGGGAGCTGTTTTTT	CAWSVLTSGTGELFF
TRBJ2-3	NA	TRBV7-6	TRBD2	TGTGCCAGCAGCCTTAGCGGGAACACAGATACGCAGTATTTT	CASSLSGNTDTQYF
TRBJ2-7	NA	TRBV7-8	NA	TGTGCCAGCCGTACCGGGCGGGATAGCTCCTACGAGCAGTACTTC	CASRTGRDSSYEQYF
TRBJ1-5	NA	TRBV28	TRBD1	TGTGCCAGCAGTAAGGACAGGGACGGACAGCCCCAGCATTTT	CASSKDRDGQPQHF
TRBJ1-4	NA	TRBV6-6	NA	TGTGCCAGCAGTCCTCAGGGGTTCGGGAAGGAAAAACTGTTTTTT	CASSPQGFGKEKLFF
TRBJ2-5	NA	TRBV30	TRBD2	TGTGCCTGGAGTGAGAAGACTAGCGCCATCCAAGAGACCCAGTACTTC	CAWSEKTSAIQETQYF
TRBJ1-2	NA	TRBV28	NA	TGTGCCAGCAGCCCAGGGGCGACAGTCCCCTATGGCTACACCTTC	CASSPGATVPYGYTF
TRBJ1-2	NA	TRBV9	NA	TGTGCCAGCAGCGTAGCGGGGGACCTCACCTATGGCTACACCTTC	CASSVAGDLTYGYTF
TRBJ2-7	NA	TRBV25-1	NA	TGTGCCAGCAGTGAATATCCAGGGCACGAGCAGTACTTC	CASSEYPGHEQYF
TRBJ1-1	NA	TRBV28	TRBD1	TGTGCCAGCAGCGCGGACAGGGAGAACACTGAAGCTTTCTTT	CASSADRENTEAFF
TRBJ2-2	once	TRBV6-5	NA	TGTGCCAGCAGGGGGCAGGTCACCGGGGAGCTGTTTTTT	CASRGQVTGELFF
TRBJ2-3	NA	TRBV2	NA	TGTGCCAGCGGCTTAGGCAGGCTGACAGATACGCAGTATTTT	CASGLGRLTDTQYF